This section outlines one T cell receptor beta chain sequence together with its context. The assay was immunoSEQ multiplex PCR, and TCRdb's table has in-frame clones only and misses some. The data contain more than 40,000 clones, 81% of them singletons. The trim removed 1 base at V and 9 bases at J, leaving 9 bases unmatched. The V gene's germline CDR1 is LGHDT and CDR2 YNNKEL (reference sequence). The CDR3 covers 16 residues. The data are from a study of T cells in tumors after PD-1 blockade. Study overall: Patients had no prior checkpoint blockade, systemic immunosuppressants, or anti-cancer therapy within 4 weeks. Each patient got pembrolizumab 200 mg every 3 weeks or cemiplimab 350 mg every 2 weeks. Daily vismodegib 150 mg continued in a subset of anti-PD-1-treated patients.

The receptor was isolated from a human donor with basal cell carcinoma. V usage is TRBV3-1 (or the pseudogene TRBV3-2) and J usage is TRBJ1-6; 7 bases map to TRBD1. Sample: PBMCs, taken before anti-PD-1 treatment. The CDR3 DNA sequence: TGTGCCAGCAGCCAAGTGAACAGGGGTGTTTTTTCACCCCTCCACTTT. Translated, it gives CASSQVNRGVFSPLHF.